The T cell receptor (beta chain) described here comes from a study of blood T cell repertoires in COVID-19. Study context: Sites in the United States, Italy and Spain provided acute and convalescent COVID-19 samples.

The count of this clone is one. V lost 4 bases, J lost 0 bases, and 12 bases lay in between. Germline CDR1 and CDR2: SGHRS and YFSETQ. The CDR3 contains 15 residues. Generated by immunoSEQ multiplex PCR, the TCRdb table keeps only in-frame clones and is missing some. The sample shows a few hundred thousand clones, just over 85% of them seen only once. V and J are TRBV5-1 and TRBJ2-3, with D perhaps matching TRBD2 (6 bases). This TCR was recovered from a woman in her forties or fifties with acute COVID-19. The material sequenced was PBMCs or T cells enriched from blood (not recorded which). CDR3 amino acids: CASSGGGVSTDTQYF. CDR3 nucleotide sequence: TGCGCCAGCAGCGGCGGAGGGGTTAGCACAGATACGCAGTATTTT.